This note documents a single T cell receptor (beta chain) sequence. Its antigen is still unknown. This sample stems from a study of cytomegalovirus exposure and HLA in healthy donors. Sequencing was performed with immunoSEQ multiplex PCR; in TCRdb, only in-frame clones are kept and a portion is missing. The table lists about 82,000 clones, about 92% of them singletons, with about 0.7% in the top ten. Findings of the study overall: Among the CMV-associated chains, three were confirmed in vitro as specific for CMV antigens.

This sequence originates from a man between 18 and 35 years old in good health and CMV-seronegative. Sequenced sample: PBMCs.

Here the CDR3 reads CASNGLAGDTQYF. CDR3 DNA sequence: TGTGCCAGCAACGGACTAGCGGGTGATACGCAGTATTTT. J is TRBJ2-3 and V is TRBV5-4; 11 bases are shared with TRBD2. This CDR3 is built from 13 residues. Germline assignment: CDR1 SGHNT and CDR2 YYREEE (reference sequence). V trimming: 6 bases; J trimming: 6 bases; junction bases outside the gene matches: 3.